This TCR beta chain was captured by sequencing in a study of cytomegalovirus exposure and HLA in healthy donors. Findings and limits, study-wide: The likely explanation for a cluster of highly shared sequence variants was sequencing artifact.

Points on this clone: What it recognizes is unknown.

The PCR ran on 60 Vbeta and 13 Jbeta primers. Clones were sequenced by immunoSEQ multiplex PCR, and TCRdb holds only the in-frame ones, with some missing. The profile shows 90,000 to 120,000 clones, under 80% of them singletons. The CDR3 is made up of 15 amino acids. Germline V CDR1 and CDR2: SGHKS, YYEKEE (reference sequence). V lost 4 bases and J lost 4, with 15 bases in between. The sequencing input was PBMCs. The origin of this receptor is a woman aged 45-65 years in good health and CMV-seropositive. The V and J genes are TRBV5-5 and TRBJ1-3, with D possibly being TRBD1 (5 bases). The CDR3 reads CASSPGGGPGNTIYF. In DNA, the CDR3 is TGTGCCAGCAGCCCCGGGGGTGGGCCCGGAAACACCATATATTTT.